The clone carrying this TCR beta chain was counted between two and nine times. Its antigen is unidentified. The sample comes from a study of blood T cells in healthy people across ages. Trimming left V 1 base short and J 6 bases short, with 15 bases between. The CDR3 loop spans 15 amino acids. The V gene's germline CDR1 is SGHDN and CDR2 FVKESK. The authors ran a second PCR of roughly 7 to 11 cycles using a sample-barcoded 5' primer and a J-beta primer mix. TCRdb passed the 5' RACE reads through MiXCR, listing each CDR3 protein once. The table shows around 1,000,000 distinct CDR3 sequences, with more than 30% occurring only once. Whole-study results and caveats: Underestimates were what the diversity estimates from one million T cells were considered to be.

The TCR comes from a man aged 18 to 35 in good health. The chain recombines TRBV14 with TRBJ1-2; TRBD1 might be the D (6 bases). Source material: blood. The DNA of the CDR3 is TGTGCCAGCAGCCAAGTACAGGGTGAGAAGAATGGCTACACCTTC. Its translation: CASSQVQGEKNGYTF. Filled out from reference TRBV14 and TRBJ1-2, the complete variable domain reads EAGVTQFPSHSVIEKGQTVTLRCDPISGHDNLYWYRRVMGKEIKFLLHFVKESKQDESGMPNNRFLAERTGGTYSTLKVQPAELEDSGVYFCASSQVQGEKNGYTFGSGTRLTVV.